The 32 T cell receptor beta chains listed next were all sequenced from one sample in a study of radiation and T cells in renal cell carcinoma. The time point denotes: blood 2 weeks post-SBRT. The treatment here: 15 Gy SBRT to primary tumor, nephrectomy 4 weeks later. Some clones are missing from TCRdb's copy, which holds only in-frame ones; the method was immunoSEQ multiplex PCR. This sample has more than 75,000 clones, with approximately 86% found just once. Source: blood, taken from a patient whose treatment included radiotherapy and nephrectomy. These receptors were obtained from a woman aged 45-60 years with renal cell carcinoma.

This chain connects TRBV6-1 to TRBJ1-1; a possible D gene is TRBD1 (6 bases). The V and J ends lost 4 bases and 4 bases respectively, with 13 bases between them. CDR3 size: 14 residues. Germline V gene data show CDR1 as MNHNS and CDR2 as SASEGT. This CDR3 reads CASSGKAGVTEAFF. CDR3 nucleotide sequence: TGTGCCAGCAGTGGAAAAGCAGGGGTCACTGAAGCTTTCTTT.

The gene calls are TRBV6-6 and TRBJ1-1; D unclear. The germline CDR1 and CDR2 sequences are MNHNY and SVGAGI (reference sequence). The CDR3 has 11 amino acids. Trimming pared 6 bases from V and 6 bases from J, leaving 8 bases between. CDR3 in amino acids: CASRDVAEAFF. The DNA of the CDR3 is TGTGCCAGCAGGGATGTTGCTGAAGCTTTCTTT.

The J gene is TRBJ2-5, the V gene TRBV2; the match to TRBD2 covers 7 bases. The assigned J gene may be wrong: the sequence end matches TRBJ2-7 better. The CDR3 is made up of 14 amino acids. In germline, CDR1 is SNHLY, CDR2 FYNNEI. CDR3 sequence (DNA): TGTGCCAGCAGACGGGAGGCAAGCTCCTACGAGCAGTACTTC. Its translation: CASRREASSYEQYF.

This chain connects TRBV5-6 to TRBJ1-5, with 7 bases aligning to TRBD1. The CDR3 runs to 14 residues. The V and J ends lost 2 bases and 4 bases, in that order; junction bases with no gene match: 3. Germline CDR1 and CDR2: SGHDT and YYEEEE. Here the CDR3 reads CASSFYRGNQPQHF. The CDR3 bases are TGTGCCAGCAGCTTTTACAGGGGAAATCAGCCCCAGCATTTT.

This rearrangement joins TRBV2 to TRBJ2-1; TRBD1 agrees at 9 bases. The length of the CDR3 is 15 residues. Germline V CDR1 and CDR2: SNHLY, FYNNEI. The ends lost 1 base at V and 3 bases at J; junction bases unmatched: 1. In nucleotides, the CDR3 is TGTGCCAGCAGTGAAGACAGGGGGCTCTACAATGAGCAGTTCTTC. Protein: CASSEDRGLYNEQFF.

This clone was seen just once. The V and J genes are TRBV19 and TRBJ1-1; a weak D match, TRBD1 (6 bases). Germline CDR1 LNHDA, CDR2 SQIVND (reference sequence). V dropped 10 bases and J dropped 0 bases, with 18 bases sitting between them. This CDR3 spans 15 amino acids. The CDR3 here is CATPDRLLMNTEAFF. The CDR3 nucleotides read TGTGCCACCCCCGACAGGTTGTTGATGAACACTGAAGCTTTCTTT.

The rearrangement links TRBV10-3 to TRBJ2-3; D gene uncertain. Germline V gene sequence: CDR1 ENHRY, CDR2 SYGVKD. Trimming shortened V by 1 base and J by 0 bases, and 5 bases separated the two germline ends. The CDR3 length is 14 residues. CDR3 in amino acids: CAISELSSTDTQYF. The DNA of the CDR3 is TGTGCCATCAGTGAGTTAAGCAGCACAGATACGCAGTATTTT.

V and J are TRBV19 and TRBJ1-4; D perhaps matches TRBD1 (5 bases). The CDR3 contains 14 residues. V was cut by 4 bases and J by 7 bases, with 13 bases left in between. Germline CDR1 is LNHDA and CDR2 is SQIVND (reference sequence). CDR3 protein: CASSTTVGSEKLFF. The CDR3 DNA reads TGTGCCAGTAGTACGACAGTAGGCAGTGAAAAACTGTTTTTT.

The chain uses TRBV2 and TRBJ2-5; 7 nucleotides align to TRBD2. V was clipped by 3 bases and J by 5 bases; unmatched bases: 3. CDR1 is SNHLY and CDR2 is FYNNEI in the germline V gene. This CDR3 spans 13 amino acids. The CDR3 DNA reads TGTGCCAGCAGTGACGGGGGAGGGGAGACCCAGTACTTC. This encodes CASSDGGGETQYF.

V is TRBV7-2 and J is TRBJ1-1; D possibly corresponds to TRBD1 (6 bases). The CDR3 extends over 12 amino acids. CDR1 is SGHTA, CDR2 FQGNSA, per germline. Trimming shortened V by 10 bases and J by 7 bases, and 16 bases separated the two germline ends. The CDR3 loop reads CATSEGGVEAFF. As DNA, the CDR3 is TGTGCCACCTCAGAGGGGGGTGTTGAAGCTTTCTTT. Full variable domain (remainder filled in from reference TRBV7-2 and TRBJ1-1): GAGVSQSPSNKVTEKGKDVELRCDPISGHTALYWYRQSLGQGLEFLIYFQGNSAPDKSGLPSDRFSAERTGGSVSTLTIQRTQQEDSAVYLCATSEGGVEAFFGQGTRLTVV.

This clone was observed once. The chain links TRBV19 to TRBJ1-2, with TRBD1 as a possible D gene (6 bases). Looked up from germline, CDR1 is LNHDA and CDR2 is SQIVND (reference sequence). The CDR3 is 15 residues long. Trimming left V 5 bases short and J 3 bases short, with 16 bases between. CDR3 DNA sequence: TGTGCCAGTAGTTTGGCAGGGGTTAAAGACTATGGCTACACCTTC. Amino acids: CASSLAGVKDYGYTF.

This clone was found once. V gene TRBV5-1 combines with J gene TRBJ2-2, with a possible D match to TRBD2 (6 bases). Trimming removed 1 base at V and 1 base at J, with 20 bases between. Germline CDR1 reads SGHRS; CDR2 reads YFSETQ. CDR3 length: 19 amino acids. This CDR3 is CASSLWGRVDGRNTGELFF. CDR3 DNA: TGCGCCAGCAGCTTGTGGGGACGGGTTGACGGGAGGAACACCGGGGAGCTGTTTTTT. The full variable domain, rest sourced from reference TRBV5-1 and TRBJ2-2, is KAGVTQTPRYLIKTRGQQVTLSCSPISGHRSVSWYQQTPGQGLQFLFEYFSETQRNKGNFPGRFSGRQFSNSRSEMNVSTLELGDSALYLCASSLWGRVDGRNTGELFFGEGSRLTVL.

Remarks on this clone: A read error may account for a junction end that differs from germline. Additional DNA sequences in this sample encode the identical CDR3. The chain has TRBV5-1 and TRBJ1-2; a possible D gene is TRBD1 (5 bases). This CDR3 region has 15 residues. Germline assignment: CDR1 SGHRS and CDR2 YFSETQ. CDR3 sequence (DNA): TGCGCCAGCAGCGCGGGAGGGGCAGGCGACTATGGCTATACCTTC. This translates into CASSAGGAGDYGYTF.

This clone was observed a handful of times. J is TRBJ2-4 and V is TRBV2; 9 bases are shared with TRBD2. The V gene's germline CDR1 is SNHLY and CDR2 FYNNEI. The ends lost 2 bases at V and 1 base at J; junction bases unmatched: 9. This CDR3 has 18 residues. In DNA, the CDR3 is TGTGCCAGCAGTGAAAGAATAGCGGGAGATGTTGCCAAAAACATTCAGTACTTC. Translating it yields CASSERIAGDVAKNIQYF. The full variable domain, completed using reference TRBV2 and TRBJ2-4, is EPEVTQTPSHQVTQMGQEVILRCVPISNHLYFYWYRQILGQKVEFLVSFYNNEISEKSEIFDDQFSVERPDGSNFTLKIRSTKLEDSAMYFCASSERIAGDVAKNIQYFGAGTRLSVL.

In this sample, this clone turned up a few times. The chain uses TRBV29-1 and TRBJ1-4, with TRBD1 as a possible D gene (5 bases). Trimming cost V 7 bases and J 3 bases, with 9 bases left between them. This CDR3 has 12 amino acids. The germline V gene has CDR1 SQVTM and CDR2 ANQGSEA. CDR3 residues: CSAGISNEKLFF. For the CDR3, the DNA is TGCAGCGCAGGGATTTCTAATGAAAAACTGTTTTTT.

The genes are TRBV19 and TRBJ1-1; D may be TRBD1 (5 bases). Trimming took off 3 bases at V and 9 bases at J, with 17 bases between the two ends. Germline CDR1 LNHDA, CDR2 SQIVND (reference sequence). This CDR3 is built from 14 residues. CDR3 bases: TGTGCCAGTAGTATCCTTGGGACCGACTCTCAAGCTTTCTTT. Translating gives CASSILGTDSQAFF. Combining the CDR3 with reference TRBV19 and TRBJ1-1 gives the whole variable domain DGGITQSPKYLFRKEGQNVTLSCEQNLNHDAMYWYRQDPGQGLRLIYYSQIVNDFQKGDIAEGYSVSREKKESFPLTVTSAQKNPTAFYLCASSILGTDSQAFFGQGTRLTVV.

The chain combines TRBV2 with TRBJ2-1, with D unresolved. Trimming shortened V by 4 bases and J by 4 bases, and 11 bases separated the two germline ends. CDR1 is SNHLY, CDR2 FYNNEI, per germline. The CDR3 spans 14 residues. CDR3 DNA: TGTGCCAGCAGTGCATCCCGCACTTACAATGAGCAGTTCTTC. Encoded protein: CASSASRTYNEQFF.

This clone was counted only a few times. The CDR3 protein is CASSEQRNTEAFF. DNA of the CDR3: TGTGCCAGTAGTGAACAGAGGAACACTGAAGCTTTCTTT. The genes are TRBV19 and TRBJ1-1; D ambiguous. The V end lost 5 bases, the J end lost 1 base, and 8 bases lay between the germline ends. The CDR3 has 13 residues. CDR1 and CDR2 from the germline V gene are LNHDA and SQIVND (reference sequence).

V gene TRBV21-1 combines with J gene TRBJ2-2; the table assigns TRBD1, which was not confirmed against the DNA. TRBV21-1 counts as a pseudogene. The CDR3 loop spans 18 amino acids. This chain's CDR3 is CASSKVAPATGETGELFF. CDR3 coding DNA: TGTGCCAGCAGCAAAGTCGCCCCGGCGACAGGGGAAACCGGGGAGCTGTTTTTT.

This chain joins TRBV9 and TRBJ2-5, with 8 nucleotides matching TRBD2. CDR1 SGDLS and CDR2 YYNGEE come from the germline V gene. J lost 2 bases, V lost 0 bases, and 6 bases had no gene match. CDR3 length: 16 amino acids. The CDR3 DNA is TGTGCCAGCAGCGTAGCTACCGGGGGGGCTCAAGAGACCCAGTACTTC. Translating gives CASSVATGGAQETQYF.

This chain links TRBV20-1 with TRBJ2-1; D possibly corresponds to TRBD2 (6 bases). CDR3 length: 11 amino acids. Trimming removed 6 bases from V and 10 bases from J, with 13 bases in between. Germline V lookup: CDR1 DFQATT, CDR2 SNEGSKA (reference sequence). The CDR3: CSALTSWEQFF. CDR3 nucleotides: TGCAGTGCGTTAACTAGCTGGGAGCAGTTCTTC.

This chain links TRBV5-1 with TRBJ2-7; D possibly corresponds to TRBD1 (6 bases). Germline V lookup: CDR1 SGHRS, CDR2 YFSETQ. The CDR3 totals 14 residues. The V end was cut by 0 bases, the J end by 5 bases, with 12 bases between. In DNA, the CDR3 is TGCGCCAGCAGCTTGGTCACAGGGTACGACGAGCAGTACTTC. This codes for CASSLVTGYDEQYF.

The CDR3 bases are TGCGCCAGCGGAGTGTGGCAGGGGGCATCCTACGAGCAGTACTTC. Its protein is CASGVWQGASYEQYF. V and J are TRBV5-1 and TRBJ2-5, with 8 bases identical to TRBD1. The J call may be incorrect, as the DNA end agrees better with TRBJ2-7. CDR1 SGHRS and CDR2 YFSETQ come from the germline V gene. The CDR3 contains 15 residues.

The chain links TRBV6-1 to TRBJ1-1; D call uncertain. The CDR3 extends over 14 amino acids. Trimming took off 6 bases at V and 5 bases at J, with 16 bases between the two ends. Germline values: CDR1 MNHNS, CDR2 SASEGT. CDR3 in DNA: TGTGCCAGCAGCCCCACGGCAGCCGAGACTGAAGCTTTCTTT. It specifies CASSPTAAETEAFF.

CDR3: CASSQDGRPEGAFF. The DNA for the CDR3 is TGTGCCAGCAGCCAAGATGGTCGGCCCGAAGGAGCTTTCTTT. The genes are TRBV4-2 and TRBJ1-1; D uncertain. The CDR3 sequence is 14 residues long. Germline V gene lookup returns CDR1 LGHNA and CDR2 YNFKEQ. V was cut by 0 bases and J by 10 bases, with 15 bases left in between.

The rearrangement links TRBV7-2 to TRBJ1-2, with 8 bases identical to TRBD1. Looked up from germline, CDR1 is SGHTA and CDR2 is FQGNSA. The CDR3 has 15 amino acids. The junction had 6 bases not matched to a gene; V was cut back by 2 bases and J by 4 bases. The CDR3, as DNA: TGTGCCAGCAGCTTACCCCGGGACAGGAGCTATGGCTACACCTTC. This translates into CASSLPRDRSYGYTF.

The CDR3 loop is CASSFRETGVNEKLFF. The CDR3 nucleotides are TGTGCCAGCAGCTTCAGGGAGACAGGGGTTAATGAAAAACTGTTTTTT. The chain links TRBV11-2 to TRBJ1-4, with TRBD1 matching 8 bases. Germline V gene sequence: CDR1 SGHAT, CDR2 FQNNGV. The CDR3 spans 16 residues. V dropped 3 bases and J dropped 4; count of bases not matched to a gene: 7.

The chain has TRBV4-3 and TRBJ1-6; TRBD1 matches at 8 bases. Trimming took 1 base from V and 8 from J; bases not matched to a gene: 7. This CDR3 contains 16 residues. Germline V gives CDR1 LGHNA, CDR2 YSLEER. As DNA, the CDR3 is TGCGCCAGCAGCCAAGTATACAGGGGGTCGGATTCACCCCTCCACTTT. It translates to CASSQVYRGSDSPLHF.

This chain uses TRBV19 with TRBJ2-1, with 9 nucleotides matching TRBD2. Looked up from germline, CDR1 is LNHDA and CDR2 is SQIVND (reference sequence). The CDR3 runs to 15 residues. J gave up 1 base and V 7 bases, and 5 bases lay outside the gene matches. CDR3 in DNA: TGTGCCAGTAATCCAGCGGGGGGTTCCTACAATGAGCAGTTCTTC. Encoded protein: CASNPAGGSYNEQFF.

This clone was observed once. The V gene is TRBV19, the J gene TRBJ2-5; D call uncertain. The germline gives CDR1 LNHDA, CDR2 SQIVND (reference sequence). The CDR3 is 17 amino acids. V lost 1 base to trimming and J lost 2 bases, with 17 bases between them. The CDR3, as DNA: TGTGCCAGTAGTATAGCAGTACACAGATACATACAAGAGACCCAGTACTTC. Its protein is CASSIAVHRYIQETQYF.

The rearrangement uses TRBV5-1 and TRBJ2-3; 8 positions agree with TRBD1. V was clipped by 4 bases and J by 5 bases; unmatched bases: 9. CDR3 length: 15 residues. Looked up from germline, CDR1 is SGHRS and CDR2 is YFSETQ. As DNA, the CDR3 is TGCGCCAGCAGCACACCGGGACAGGTGAAAGATACGCAGTATTTT. Amino acids: CASSTPGQVKDTQYF.

This clone was recorded a few times. The chain recombines TRBV6-6 with TRBJ2-7; D may correspond to TRBD1 or TRBD2 (6 bases each). Germline lookup yields CDR1 MNHNY and CDR2 SVGAGI (reference sequence). The CDR3 spans 13 residues. For the CDR3, the DNA is TGTGCTTTGGGGGCGGGGAGGAGTTACGAGCAGTACTTC. Translated, it gives CALGAGRSYEQYF.